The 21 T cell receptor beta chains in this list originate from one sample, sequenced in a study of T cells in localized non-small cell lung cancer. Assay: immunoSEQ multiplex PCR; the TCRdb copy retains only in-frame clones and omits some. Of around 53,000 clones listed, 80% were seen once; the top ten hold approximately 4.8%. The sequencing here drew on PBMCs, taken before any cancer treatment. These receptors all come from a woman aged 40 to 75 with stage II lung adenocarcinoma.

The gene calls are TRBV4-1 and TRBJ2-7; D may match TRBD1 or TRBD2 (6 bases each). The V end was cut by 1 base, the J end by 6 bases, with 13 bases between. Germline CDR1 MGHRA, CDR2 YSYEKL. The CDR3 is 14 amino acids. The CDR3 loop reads CASSQGDRGREQYF. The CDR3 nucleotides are TGCGCCAGCAGCCAAGGTGATCGGGGGCGCGAGCAGTACTTC.

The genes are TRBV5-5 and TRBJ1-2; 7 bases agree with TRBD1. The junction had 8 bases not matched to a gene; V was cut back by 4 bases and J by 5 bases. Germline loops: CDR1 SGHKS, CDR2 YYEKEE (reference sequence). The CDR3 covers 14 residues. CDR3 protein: CASSPTTGFYGYTF. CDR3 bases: TGTGCCAGCAGCCCAACGACAGGGTTTTATGGCTACACCTTC.

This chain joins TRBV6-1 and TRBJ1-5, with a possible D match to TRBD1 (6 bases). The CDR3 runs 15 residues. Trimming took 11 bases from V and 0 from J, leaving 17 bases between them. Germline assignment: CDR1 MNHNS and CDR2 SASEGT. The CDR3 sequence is CAHRRGSDSNQPQHF. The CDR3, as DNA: TGTGCCCACAGGAGGGGGAGTGATAGCAATCAGCCCCAGCATTTT.

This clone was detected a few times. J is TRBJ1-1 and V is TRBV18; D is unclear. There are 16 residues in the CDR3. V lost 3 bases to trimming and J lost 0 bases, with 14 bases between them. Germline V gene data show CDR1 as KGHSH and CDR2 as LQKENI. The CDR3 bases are TGTGCCAGCTCACCTGGGGTTCTTAAAATGAACACTGAAGCTTTCTTT. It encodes CASSPGVLKMNTEAFF.

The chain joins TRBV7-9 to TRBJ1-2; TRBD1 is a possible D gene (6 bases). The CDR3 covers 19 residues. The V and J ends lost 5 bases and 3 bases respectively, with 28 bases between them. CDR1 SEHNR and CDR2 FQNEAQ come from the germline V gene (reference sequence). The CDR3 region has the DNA TGTGCCAGCAGCCCTCGAAGGGCAGGGGTAGAAGGCTTAGACTATGGCTACACCTTC. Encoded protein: CASSPRRAGVEGLDYGYTF. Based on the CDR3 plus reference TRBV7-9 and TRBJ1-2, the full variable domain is DTGVSQNPRHKITKRGQNVTFRCDPISEHNRLYWYRQTLGQGPEFLTYFQNEAQLEKSRLLSDRFSAERPKGSFSTLEIQRTEQGDSAMYLCASSPRRAGVEGLDYGYTFGSGTRLTVV.

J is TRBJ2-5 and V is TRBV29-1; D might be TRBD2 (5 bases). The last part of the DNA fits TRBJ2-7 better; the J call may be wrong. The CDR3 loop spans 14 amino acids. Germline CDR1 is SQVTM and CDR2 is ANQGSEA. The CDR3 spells CSVEGVAGNYEQYF. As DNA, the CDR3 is TGCAGCGTTGAAGGGGTGGCGGGTAATTACGAGCAGTACTTC.

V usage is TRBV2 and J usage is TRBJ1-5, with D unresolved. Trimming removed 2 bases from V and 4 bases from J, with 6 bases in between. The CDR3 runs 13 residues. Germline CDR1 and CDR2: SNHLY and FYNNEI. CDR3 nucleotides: TGTGCCAGCAGTGAATATGGGAATCAGCCCCAGCATTTT. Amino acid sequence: CASSEYGNQPQHF.

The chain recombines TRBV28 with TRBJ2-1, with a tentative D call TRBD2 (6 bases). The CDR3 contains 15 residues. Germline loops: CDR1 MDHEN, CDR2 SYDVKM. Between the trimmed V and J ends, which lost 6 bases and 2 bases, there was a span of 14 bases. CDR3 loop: CASRSGTPAYNEQFF. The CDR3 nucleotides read TGTGCCAGCAGGAGTGGGACTCCGGCCTACAATGAGCAGTTCTTC.

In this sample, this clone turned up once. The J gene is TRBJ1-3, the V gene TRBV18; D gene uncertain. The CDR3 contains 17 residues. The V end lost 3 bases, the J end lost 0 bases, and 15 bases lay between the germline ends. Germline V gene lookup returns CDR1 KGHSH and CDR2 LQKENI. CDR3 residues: CASSPGVAGFSGNTIYF. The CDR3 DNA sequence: TGTGCCAGCTCACCGGGCGTCGCAGGCTTCTCTGGAAACACCATATATTTT.

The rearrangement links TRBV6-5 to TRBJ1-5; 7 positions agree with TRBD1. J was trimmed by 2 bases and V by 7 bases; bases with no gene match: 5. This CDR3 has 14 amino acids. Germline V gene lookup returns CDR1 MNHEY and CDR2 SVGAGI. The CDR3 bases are TGTGCCAGCAAAATAGGGACAGGCAATCAGCCCCAGCATTTT. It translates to CASKIGTGNQPQHF.

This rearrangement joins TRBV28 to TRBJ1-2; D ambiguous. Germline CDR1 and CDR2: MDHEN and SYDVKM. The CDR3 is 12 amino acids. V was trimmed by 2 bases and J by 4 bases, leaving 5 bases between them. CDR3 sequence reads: CASSLRSYGYTF. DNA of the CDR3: TGTGCCAGCAGTTTACGAAGCTATGGCTACACCTTC.

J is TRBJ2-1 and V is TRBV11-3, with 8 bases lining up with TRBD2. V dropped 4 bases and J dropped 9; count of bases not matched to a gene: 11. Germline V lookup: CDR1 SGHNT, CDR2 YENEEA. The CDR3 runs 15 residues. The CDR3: CASSSGLAGLGEQFF. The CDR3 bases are TGTGCCAGCAGCTCCGGACTAGCAGGGCTGGGTGAGCAGTTCTTC.

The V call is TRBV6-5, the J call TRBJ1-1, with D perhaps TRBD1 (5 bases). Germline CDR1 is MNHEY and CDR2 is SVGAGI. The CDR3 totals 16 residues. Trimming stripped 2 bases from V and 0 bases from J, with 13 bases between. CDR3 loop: CASSYEGRSMNTEAFF. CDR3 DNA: TGTGCCAGCAGTTACGAGGGACGGAGCATGAACACTGAAGCTTTCTTT.

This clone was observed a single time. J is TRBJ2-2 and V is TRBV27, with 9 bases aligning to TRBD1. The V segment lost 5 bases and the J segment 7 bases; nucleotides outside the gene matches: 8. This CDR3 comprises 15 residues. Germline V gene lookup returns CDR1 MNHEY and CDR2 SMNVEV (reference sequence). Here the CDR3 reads CASSRRQGVIGELFF. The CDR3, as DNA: TGTGCCAGCAGTAGGAGACAGGGGGTCATCGGGGAGCTGTTTTTT.

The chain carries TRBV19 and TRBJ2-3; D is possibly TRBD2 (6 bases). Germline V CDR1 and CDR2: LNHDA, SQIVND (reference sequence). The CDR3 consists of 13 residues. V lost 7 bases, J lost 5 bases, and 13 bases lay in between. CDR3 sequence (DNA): TGTGCCAGTACCGGCGGGGTACAAGATACGCAGTATTTT. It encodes CASTGGVQDTQYF.

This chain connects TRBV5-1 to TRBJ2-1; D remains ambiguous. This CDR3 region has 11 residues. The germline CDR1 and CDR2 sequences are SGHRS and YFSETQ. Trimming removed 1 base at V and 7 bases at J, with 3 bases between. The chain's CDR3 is CASSLFNEQFF. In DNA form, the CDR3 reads TGCGCCAGCAGCTTGTTTAATGAGCAGTTCTTC.

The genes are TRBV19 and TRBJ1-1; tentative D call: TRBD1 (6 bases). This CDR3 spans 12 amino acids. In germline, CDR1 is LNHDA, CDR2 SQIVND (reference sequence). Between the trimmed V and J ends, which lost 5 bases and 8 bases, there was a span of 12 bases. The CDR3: CASSLGTLEAFF. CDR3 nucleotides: TGTGCCAGTAGTCTAGGGACACTGGAAGCTTTCTTT.

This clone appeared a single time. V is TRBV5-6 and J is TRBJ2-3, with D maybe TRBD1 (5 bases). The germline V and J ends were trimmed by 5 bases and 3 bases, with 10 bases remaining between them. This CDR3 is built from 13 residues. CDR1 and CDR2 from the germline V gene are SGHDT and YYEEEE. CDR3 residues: CASRDSETDTQYF. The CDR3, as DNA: TGTGCCAGCAGAGACAGTGAGACAGATACGCAGTATTTT.

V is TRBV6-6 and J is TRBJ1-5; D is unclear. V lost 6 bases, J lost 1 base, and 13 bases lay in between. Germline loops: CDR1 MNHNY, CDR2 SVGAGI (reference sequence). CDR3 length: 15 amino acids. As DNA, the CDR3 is TGTGCCAGCAGCCCCGGAGGGCCGAGCAATCAGCCCCAGCATTTT. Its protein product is CASSPGGPSNQPQHF.

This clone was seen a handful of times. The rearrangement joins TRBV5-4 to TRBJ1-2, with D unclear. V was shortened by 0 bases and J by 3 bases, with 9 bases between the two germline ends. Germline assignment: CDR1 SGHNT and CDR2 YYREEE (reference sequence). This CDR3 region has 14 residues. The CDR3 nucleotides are TGTGCCAGCAGCTTGGATGAATCTTACTATGGCTACACCTTC. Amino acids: CASSLDESYYGYTF. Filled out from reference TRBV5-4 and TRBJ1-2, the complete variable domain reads ETGVTQSPTHLIKTRGQQVTLRCSSQSGHNTVSWYQQALGQGPQFIFQYYREEENGRGNFPPRFSGLQFPNYSSELNVNALELDDSALYLCASSLDESYYGYTFGSGTRLTVV.

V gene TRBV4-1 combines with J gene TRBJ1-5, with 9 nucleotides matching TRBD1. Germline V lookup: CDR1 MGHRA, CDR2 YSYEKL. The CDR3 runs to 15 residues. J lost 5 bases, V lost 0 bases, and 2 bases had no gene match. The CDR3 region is CASSQEGQGHQPQHF. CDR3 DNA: TGCGCCAGCAGCCAAGAGGGACAGGGCCATCAGCCCCAGCATTTT.